The 12 T cell receptor beta chains reported below all come from one sample, sequenced in a study of T cells in Graves' hyperthyroidism and ophthalmopathy. It was RNA transcripts that yielded the amplified TCR beta CDR3 regions. Primed by the HTBI set, a first-round RT-PCR was run on the TCR CDR3. TCRdb reanalysed the multiplex PCR reads using MiXCR and keeps one entry per CDR3 protein. There are 650,000 to 700,000 distinct CDR3 sequences in the sample; about 18% occur only once, and roughly 16% lies in the top ten. Sequenced material: blood. The receptor set was obtained from a man aged 50-60 years with Graves' hyperthyroidism.

This clonotype was counted a few times. The chain couples TRBV19 to TRBJ2-1; 7 bases line up with TRBD2. Germline lookup yields CDR1 LNHDA and CDR2 SQIVND (reference sequence). CDR3 size: 14 residues. Trimming took 7 bases from V and 1 from J; bases not matched to a gene: 4. As DNA, the CDR3 is TGTGCCAGTATGGAGGGAGGGTCCTACAATGAGCAGTTCTTC. This codes for CASMEGGSYNEQFF.

The table lists this clonotype with many counts. V and J are TRBV28 and TRBJ1-5; TRBD1 agrees at 7 bases. Per germline, CDR1 MDHEN and CDR2 SYDVKM. The CDR3 is 18 amino acids. V gave up 5 bases and J gave up 2 bases; unmatched junction bases: 15. The CDR3 nucleotides read TGTGCCAGCAGTCCCCGGGACAGCCCCTGGGAGGGCAATCAGCCCCAGCATTTT. It is translated as CASSPRDSPWEGNQPQHF.

This clonotype was observed at least ten times. The chain recombines TRBV27 with TRBJ2-2; TRBD2 matches at 11 bases. The V gene end was trimmed by 6 bases and the J gene end by 7 bases; junction bases not matched to a gene: 7. The germline V gene encodes CDR1 MNHEY and CDR2 SMNVEV (reference sequence). This CDR3 has 15 amino acids. The CDR3 loop is CASRTSGNLFGELFF. The DNA of the CDR3 is TGTGCCAGCAGGACTAGCGGGAACCTTTTCGGGGAGCTGTTTTTT.

Many counts were recorded for this clonotype. J is TRBJ2-2 and V is TRBV10-3; no reliable D call. CDR1 and CDR2 from the germline V gene are ENHRY and SYGVKD. The CDR3 is 14 amino acids. V shed 2 bases and J shed 5 bases, with 9 bases lying between them. This CDR3 reads CAISEKMSTGELFF. The CDR3 DNA reads TGTGCCATCAGTGAGAAAATGAGTACCGGGGAGCTGTTTTTT.

This clonotype was recorded many times. This rearrangement joins TRBV20-1 to TRBJ2-1, with TRBD1 identical over 11 bases. Trimming at V came to 6 bases and at J to 10 bases, leaving 8 bases not matched to a gene. Germline-derived CDR1 and CDR2 are DFQATT and SNEGSKA (reference sequence). This CDR3 spans 13 amino acids. Written as DNA, the CDR3 is TGCAGTGCCCCGGGACAGGGGGTTAAGGAGCAGTTCTTC. It translates to CSAPGQGVKEQFF.

This clonotype was recorded many times. The chain has TRBV11-2 and TRBJ2-7; 8 bases map to TRBD1. Germline V gene sequence: CDR1 SGHAT, CDR2 FQNNGV. V dropped 4 bases and J dropped 11; count of bases not matched to a gene: 10. This CDR3 spans 13 amino acids. This CDR3 reads CASSSRTGTMEYF. The CDR3 DNA is TGTGCCAGCAGCTCCAGGACAGGGACCATGGAGTACTTC.

This clonotype has a count of ten or more. J is TRBJ1-1 and V is TRBV20-1; unclear D gene. Trimming left V 1 base short and J 4 bases short, with 10 bases between. The CDR3 covers 13 residues. CDR1 DFQATT and CDR2 SNEGSKA come from the germline V gene (reference sequence). As DNA, the CDR3 is TGCAGTGCTAGAGGACTCAGCGGCACTGAAGCTTTCTTT. It is translated as CSARGLSGTEAFF.

This clonotype has only one observation. At one boundary the junction diverges from the germline segment, which might be a read error. CDR3 loop: CASSVGLAGMQETQYF. The CDR3 DNA is TGTGCTAGCAGCGTAGGACTAGCGGGAATGCAAGAGACCCAGTACTTC. The chain carries TRBV7-7 and TRBJ2-5, with 12 bases aligning to TRBD2. This CDR3 has 16 residues. Looked up from germline, CDR1 is SSHAT and CDR2 is FNYEAQ (reference sequence).

This clonotype was seen a few times. The chain joins TRBV24-1 to TRBJ2-1; the match to TRBD2 covers 7 bases. CDR3 length: 17 amino acids. V dropped 4 bases and J dropped 0; count of bases not matched to a gene: 8. From germline, CDR1 is KGHDR and CDR2 SFDVKD. Written as DNA, the CDR3 is TGTGCCACCAGTGACGGCAGCGGGGTCAGCTCCTACAATGAGCAGTTCTTC. Protein: CATSDGSGVSSYNEQFF.

This clonotype was recorded at least ten times. This sequence joins TRBV27 and TRBJ2-3; D remains unclear. Germline V lookup: CDR1 MNHEY, CDR2 SMNVEV (reference sequence). The CDR3 totals 13 residues. Deletions cut 4 bases from V and 2 bases from J, with 7 bases between. The CDR3 sequence: CASSSGLTDTQYF. CDR3 nucleotide sequence: TGTGCCAGCAGTTCGGGCCTCACAGATACGCAGTATTTT.

The rearrangement uses TRBV12-3 or TRBV12-4 and TRBJ2-6, with unresolved D. This CDR3 spans 15 amino acids. V was shortened by 2 bases and J by 3 bases, with 8 bases between the two germline ends. The CDR3 bases are TGTGCCAGCAGTTTACCCCCACTTGGGGCCAACGTCCTGACTTTC. Translation: CASSLPPLGANVLTF.

The chain carries TRBV19 and TRBJ2-1; TRBD2 matches 14 bases. Germline values: CDR1 LNHDA, CDR2 SQIVND (reference sequence). This CDR3 comprises 15 residues. The ends lost 7 bases at V and 5 bases at J; junction bases unmatched: 4. In DNA form, the CDR3 reads TGTGCCAGTACCACGACTAGCGGGAGGGACAATGAGCAGTTCTTC. Residues: CASTTTSGRDNEQFF.